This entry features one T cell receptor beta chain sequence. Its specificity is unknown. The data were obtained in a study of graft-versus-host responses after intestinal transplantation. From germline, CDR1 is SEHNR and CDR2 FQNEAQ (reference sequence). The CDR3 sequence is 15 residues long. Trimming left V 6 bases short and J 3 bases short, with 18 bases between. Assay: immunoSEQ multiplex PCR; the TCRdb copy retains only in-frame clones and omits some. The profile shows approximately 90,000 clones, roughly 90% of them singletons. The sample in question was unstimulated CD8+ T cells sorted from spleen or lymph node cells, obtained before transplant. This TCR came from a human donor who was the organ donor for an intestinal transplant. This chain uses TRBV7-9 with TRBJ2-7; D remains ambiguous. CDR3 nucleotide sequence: TGTGCCAGCAGTTCGACTTCAATTTTGAGCTACGAGCAGTACTTC. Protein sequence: CASSSTSILSYEQYF.